The 10 T cell receptor beta chains below come from one sample, sequenced in a study of Ad26.COV2.S vaccination and SARS-CoV-2 variants. Treatment defined: around 19 received Ad26.COV2.S at low or high dose, single or two shots; five or six received placebo; per-sample allocation not given. At day 63 after the first vaccine or placebo injection, samples were drawn. Here immunoSEQ multiplex PCR was the method, and the copy in TCRdb shows in-frame clones only, minus some. The table records about 440,000 clones, about nine tenths of them present only once. Material: peripheral blood, obtained in a trial of Ad26.COV2.S vaccine versus placebo. These TCRs come from a person aged 18-60 years who received the Ad26.COV2.S COVID-19 vaccine or a placebo.

The chain combines TRBV7-9 with TRBJ1-2; D not certain. The V and J ends lost 3 bases and 4 bases respectively, with 18 bases between them. The CDR3 has 16 amino acids. Per the germline V gene, CDR1 is SEHNR and CDR2 is FQNEAQ (reference sequence). The CDR3, as DNA: TGTGCCAGCAGCTTCTCGACGGAAGTCCCCCTCTATGGCTACACCTTC. It encodes CASSFSTEVPLYGYTF.

The chain links TRBV5-4 to TRBJ1-1; TRBD1 aligns across 8 bases. The CDR3 has 15 amino acids. V was clipped by 1 base and J by 4 bases; unmatched bases: 6. The V gene's germline CDR1 is SGHNT and CDR2 YYREEE (reference sequence). The CDR3 coding sequence is TGTGCCAGCAGCTTGAGAACAGGGGGGAGCACTGAAGCTTTCTTT. Protein sequence: CASSLRTGGSTEAFF.

V usage is TRBV2 and J usage is TRBJ2-5; D possibly corresponds to TRBD2 (6 bases). CDR1 and CDR2 from the germline V gene are SNHLY and FYNNEI. The CDR3 sequence is 14 residues long. Trimming stripped 4 bases from V and 2 bases from J, with 11 bases between. Here the CDR3 reads CASSGSGTQETQYF. The CDR3 DNA is TGTGCCAGCAGTGGTTCCGGGACTCAAGAGACCCAGTACTTC.

J is TRBJ2-1 and V is TRBV10-3; the match to TRBD1 covers 10 bases. With 7 bases clipped from V and 2 bases from J, the junction kept 14 bases outside the gene matches. Germline lookup yields CDR1 ENHRY and CDR2 SYGVKD. The CDR3 runs to 18 residues. Written as DNA, the CDR3 is TGTGCCATCACCCCGACAGGGGGCAACTCTAATCCCTACAATGAGCAGTTCTTC. Its protein product is CAITPTGGNSNPYNEQFF.

The rearrangement links TRBV28 to TRBJ2-6; D remains unclear. The V and J ends lost 3 bases and 0 bases respectively, with 6 bases between them. This CDR3 is built from 15 residues. From germline, CDR1 is MDHEN and CDR2 SYDVKM. Written as DNA, the CDR3 is TGTGCCAGCAGTTTTAGGGCCTCTGGGGCCAACGTCCTGACTTTC. Amino acids: CASSFRASGANVLTF.

The gene calls are TRBV7-2 and TRBJ2-3, with TRBD2 matching 7 bases. Per germline, CDR1 SGHTA and CDR2 FQGNSA. V gave up 5 bases and J gave up 0 bases; unmatched junction bases: 8. This CDR3 region has 16 residues. The CDR3 DNA reads as TGTGCCAGCAGCAAAGCTAGCGGAGCTAGCACAGATACGCAGTATTTT. Its translation is CASSKASGASTDTQYF.

This clone was observed a single time. This chain connects TRBV2 to TRBJ2-3; 7 bases agree with TRBD1. The CDR3 covers 15 residues. V lost 6 bases to trimming and J lost 1 base; unmatched junction nucleotides: 7. Germline V lookup: CDR1 SNHLY, CDR2 FYNNEI. CDR3 bases: TGTGCCAGCAGAAGGGAAGGGGGCCGCACAGATACGCAGTATTTT. Translated: CASRREGGRTDTQYF. Supplemented by reference TRBV2 and TRBJ2-3, the full variable domain reads EPEVTQTPSHQVTQMGQEVILRCVPISNHLYFYWYRQILGQKVEFLVSFYNNEISEKSEIFDDQFSVERPDGSNFTLKIRSTKLEDSAMYFCASRREGGRTDTQYFGPGTRLTVL.

The rearrangement uses TRBV10-3 and TRBJ2-7; no definite D call. V lost 10 bases to trimming and J lost 0 bases, with 7 bases between them. This CDR3 has 11 amino acids. Germline V gene lookup returns CDR1 ENHRY and CDR2 SYGVKD. In DNA form, the CDR3 reads TGTGCCACGACTGACTCCTACGAGCAGTACTTC. It yields the protein CATTDSYEQYF.

This clone was found a few times. V usage is TRBV25-1 and J usage is TRBJ1-1; the D gene is possibly TRBD1 (5 bases). The germline gives CDR1 MGHDK, CDR2 SYGVNS. Deletions cut 2 bases from V and 3 bases from J, with 7 bases between. CDR3 length: 13 amino acids. The CDR3 DNA reads TGTGCCAGCAGTGAAGGGGGGTACACTGAAGCTTTCTTT. It is translated as CASSEGGYTEAFF.

The chain combines TRBV14 with TRBJ2-2; 8 nucleotides align to TRBD1. V lost 1 base and J lost 6; bases outside the gene matches: 4. This CDR3 region has 15 residues. Germline V lookup: CDR1 SGHDN, CDR2 FVKESK. The CDR3 sequence: CASSQGQGWAGELFF. Written as DNA, the CDR3 is TGTGCCAGCAGCCAAGGACAGGGGTGGGCCGGGGAGCTGTTTTTT.